A single sample gave rise to the 22 T cell receptor beta chains below, sequenced in a study of T cell responses to AZD1222 COVID-19 vaccine. TCRdb keeps only in-frame clones here, not all; method: immunoSEQ multiplex PCR. This sample has over 90,000 clones, with roughly 84% found just once. The specimen comprised peripheral blood, sampled on day 0 of AZD1222 vaccination. These receptors came from an adult in good health.

The CDR3 loop is CASREEDSRELFF. The DNA of the CDR3 is TGTGCCAGTAGGGAGGAGGATTCAAGGGAGCTGTTTTTT. The chain combines TRBV19 with TRBJ2-2; tentative D call: TRBD2 (5 bases). Looked up from germline, CDR1 is LNHDA and CDR2 is SQIVND (reference sequence). The CDR3 contains 13 residues. Trimming left V 6 bases short and J 9 bases short, with 14 bases between.

The chain links TRBV5-4 to TRBJ2-3; TRBD2 is a possible D gene (5 bases). The CDR3 is 15 amino acids. CDR1 and CDR2 (germline): SGHNT, YYREEE (reference sequence). The V end lost 4 bases, the J end lost 0 bases, and 12 bases lay between the germline ends. DNA of the CDR3: TGTGCCAGCAGCGGAGGACTTCCTAGCACAGATACGCAGTATTTT. This encodes CASSGGLPSTDTQYF.

The chain recombines TRBV12-3 or TRBV12-4 with TRBJ2-7; D remains unclear. Between the trimmed V and J ends, which lost 3 bases and 6 bases, there was a span of 9 bases. This CDR3 spans 12 amino acids. CDR3 residues: CASSFTGVEQYF. The DNA of the CDR3 is TGTGCCAGCAGTTTTACGGGTGTCGAGCAGTACTTC.

This sequence joins TRBV24-1 and TRBJ2-3, with 8 positions matching TRBD2. The CDR3 sequence is 13 residues long. Germline lookup yields CDR1 KGHDR and CDR2 SFDVKD. Trimming at V came to 8 bases and at J to 4 bases, leaving 4 bases not matched to a gene. This CDR3 reads CATTGGPPDTQYF. The CDR3 coding sequence is TGTGCCACCACGGGGGGGCCCCCAGATACGCAGTATTTT.

The V call is TRBV19, the J call TRBJ1-1; 10 nucleotides align to TRBD1. Germline V gives CDR1 LNHDA, CDR2 SQIVND (reference sequence). There are 16 residues in the CDR3. V trimming: 5 bases; J trimming: 1 base; junction bases outside the gene matches: 7. CDR3 sequence reads: CASSPRTGGQNTEAFF. The CDR3 DNA follows: TGTGCCAGTAGTCCGCGGACAGGGGGTCAGAACACTGAAGCTTTCTTT.

CDR3 DNA sequence: TGCAGCGTTGCCCCCCCCGGGACTAGTCACTCCGAGCAGTACTTC. The encoded protein is CSVAPPGTSHSEQYF. The V and J genes are TRBV29-1 and TRBJ2-7, with 8 bases matching TRBD2. V lost 4 bases, J lost 6 bases, and 14 bases stayed unmatched. Germline V gene sequence: CDR1 SQVTM, CDR2 ANQGSEA. The CDR3 is 15 residues long.

The genes are TRBV6-2 or TRBV6-3 and TRBJ2-5; 14 nucleotides align to TRBD2. V trimming: 2 bases; J trimming: 1 base; junction bases outside the gene matches: 0. Looked up from germline, CDR1 is MNHEY and CDR2 is SVGEGT. CDR3 length equals 16 residues. The CDR3 sequence: CASSYGTSGGQETQYF. DNA for the CDR3: TGTGCCAGCAGTTACGGGACTAGCGGGGGCCAAGAGACCCAGTACTTC.

J is TRBJ1-3 and V is TRBV25-1, with 7 bases fitting TRBD1. The CDR3 has 16 residues. The V gene end was trimmed by 4 bases and the J gene end by 0 bases; junction bases not matched to a gene: 6. In germline, CDR1 is MGHDK, CDR2 SYGVNS. CDR3 protein: CASSGGQPSSGNTIYF. Here the CDR3 DNA reads TGTGCCAGCAGTGGGGGACAGCCTAGCTCTGGAAACACCATATATTTT.

The rearrangement uses TRBV30 and TRBJ1-3, with D uncertain. CDR1 GTSNPN and CDR2 SVGIG come from the germline V gene (reference sequence). The length of the CDR3 is 14 residues. The V end was cut by 0 bases, the J end by 0 bases, with 6 bases between. The DNA of the CDR3 is TGTGCCTGGAGTGTAATGGTCTCTGGAAACACCATATATTTT. Protein: CAWSVMVSGNTIYF.

This sequence joins TRBV6-2 or TRBV6-3 and TRBJ2-1; 7 bases fit TRBD1. The CDR3 covers 19 residues. The V gene's germline CDR1 is MNHEY and CDR2 SVGEGT. V shed 6 bases, J shed 0 bases, and the junction held 17 bases outside the gene matches. This chain's CDR3 is CASSPQRQGLGSSYNEQFF. CDR3 nucleotide sequence: TGTGCCAGCAGCCCACAAAGACAGGGCTTAGGAAGCTCCTACAATGAGCAGTTCTTC.

This clone occurred a few times. The rearrangement uses TRBV6-5 and TRBJ1-2; no clear D gene. V was trimmed by 2 bases and J by 0 bases, leaving 10 bases between them. CDR1 and CDR2 (germline): MNHEY, SVGAGI. The CDR3 runs to 15 residues. CDR3 sequence reads: CASSYPGSSNYGYTF. CDR3 sequence (DNA): TGTGCCAGCAGTTACCCGGGAAGCTCTAACTATGGCTACACCTTC.

The chain employs TRBV5-1 and TRBJ1-2; 9 nucleotides line up with TRBD1. With V trimmed by 3 bases and J by 4 bases, 4 bases remained unmatched. This CDR3 is built from 14 residues. CDR1 and CDR2 from the germline V gene are SGHRS and YFSETQ. The CDR3 sequence is CASSWDRDRYGYTF. The CDR3 DNA reads as TGCGCCAGCAGCTGGGACAGGGATCGCTATGGCTACACCTTC.

The sample holds a few counts of this clone. The chain couples TRBV7-2 to TRBJ2-1; D not certain. The ends were cut back, 5 bases at V and 4 bases at J, with 12 bases in the middle. The CDR3 contains 14 residues. The germline gives CDR1 SGHTA, CDR2 FQGNSA. In nucleotides, the CDR3 is TGTGCCAGCAGCGACCCATCGCGTTACAATGAGCAGTTCTTC. This codes for CASSDPSRYNEQFF.

The chain couples TRBV6-1 to TRBJ2-5; 7 bases agree with TRBD2. The germline gives CDR1 MNHNS, CDR2 SASEGT. The length of the CDR3 is 14 residues. J gave up 5 bases and V 7 bases, and 10 bases lay outside the gene matches. The DNA for the CDR3 is TGTGCCAGCAATCCCCACGGGGGGAGTGAGACCCAGTACTTC. As protein: CASNPHGGSETQYF.

This chain links TRBV7-6 with TRBJ1-5; D may be TRBD1 (5 bases). CDR3 length: 16 amino acids. With 8 bases removed from V and 5 bases from J, the gap between germline ends came to 22 bases. Germline V gives CDR1 SGHVS, CDR2 FNYEAQ. CDR3 coding DNA: TGTGCCAGCCTAACAGAGGACACCCCCCACGATCAGCCCCAGCATTTT. Its translation is CASLTEDTPHDQPQHF.

In its sample, this clone was seen once. The gene calls are TRBV2 and TRBJ1-2; possibly TRBD1 for D (5 bases). The germline V and J ends were trimmed by 6 bases and 4 bases, with 9 bases remaining between them. The CDR3 consists of 12 residues. Germline V gene lookup returns CDR1 SNHLY and CDR2 FYNNEI. In DNA, the CDR3 is TGTGCCAGCAGATCCGGGACCTATGGCTACACCTTC. This encodes CASRSGTYGYTF.

The V call is TRBV27, the J call TRBJ2-7; 7 bases map to TRBD2. Germline CDR1 MNHEY, CDR2 SMNVEV (reference sequence). V shed 5 bases, J shed 2 bases, and the junction held 6 bases outside the gene matches. The CDR3 length is 14 residues. The CDR3 protein is CASSPSGAAYEQYF. In nucleotides, the CDR3 is TGTGCCAGCAGTCCAAGCGGGGCGGCCTACGAGCAGTACTTC.

This chain uses TRBV4-3 with TRBJ1-2; possibly TRBD1 for D (6 bases). The CDR3 length is 16 residues. The V end lost 3 bases, the J end lost 5 bases, and 19 bases lay between the germline ends. In germline, CDR1 is LGHNA, CDR2 YSLEER. CDR3 region: CASSHGTGIKRYGYTF. CDR3 sequence (DNA): TGCGCCAGCAGCCACGGTACAGGGATTAAGCGGTATGGCTACACCTTC.

The V gene is TRBV28, the J gene TRBJ2-2; 9 bases fit TRBD1. Trimming removed 6 bases from V and 2 bases from J; junction bases left unmatched: 4. Germline V lookup: CDR1 MDHEN, CDR2 SYDVKM. The CDR3 length is 15 residues. The CDR3 loop is CASREDRGNTGELFF. CDR3 DNA: TGTGCCAGCAGGGAGGACAGGGGAAACACCGGGGAGCTGTTTTTT.

This sequence joins TRBV6-2 or TRBV6-3 and TRBJ2-7, with 8 bases that match TRBD2. Germline values: CDR1 MNHEY, CDR2 SVGEGT. V lost 5 bases and J lost 7; bases outside the gene matches: 7. The CDR3 loop spans 13 amino acids. The CDR3 DNA sequence: TGTGCCAGCAGTCACGGGGGGGGCGTGGAGCAGTACTTC. This encodes CASSHGGGVEQYF.

This rearrangement joins TRBV11-2 to TRBJ1-1, with 7 bases fitting TRBD1. The germline V gene encodes CDR1 SGHAT and CDR2 FQNNGV. CDR3 length equals 15 residues. V lost 2 bases and J lost 3; bases outside the gene matches: 6. The CDR3 loop reads CASSLRTGAHTEAFF. In DNA form, the CDR3 reads TGTGCCAGCAGCTTACGCACAGGGGCGCACACTGAAGCTTTCTTT.

The chain links TRBV6-6 to TRBJ1-3, with D unclear. The CDR3 runs to 15 residues. The germline V and J ends were trimmed by 2 bases and 3 bases, with 11 bases remaining between them. CDR1 and CDR2 from the germline V gene are MNHNY and SVGAGI (reference sequence). The CDR3 is CASSYPPELGNTIYF. As DNA, the CDR3 is TGTGCCAGCAGTTACCCGCCCGAGCTTGGAAACACCATATATTTT.